This T cell receptor beta chain came from a study of Ad26.COV2.S vaccination and SARS-CoV-2 variants. For the study at large: Ad26.COV2.S given intramuscularly, once or twice 56 days apart.

Documented treatment: roughly 18 received Ad26.COV2.S at low or high dose, single or two shots; a few received placebo; per-sample allocation not given. The investigators took samples on day 63 after the first vaccine or placebo injection. In the vaccine, an Ad26 vector expressed the SARS-CoV-2 spike of the Wuhan strain. TCRdb's copy holds only in-frame clones and misses some; the assay was immunoSEQ multiplex PCR. The sample lists a few hundred thousand clones; around 87% were seen once. Whole-study findings and limits: Responses of spike-specific T cells (both CD8+ and CD4+) reportedly showed substantial breadth after vaccination.

CDR3 length: 12 amino acids. Trimming shortened V by 5 bases and J by 5 bases, and 9 bases separated the two germline ends. In germline, CDR1 is SGHVS, CDR2 FQNEAQ. As to this clone: Its antigen is undetermined.

This TCR derives from a person between 18 and 65 years old who received the Ad26.COV2.S COVID-19 vaccine or a placebo. The chain couples TRBV7-8 to TRBJ2-5; D is undetermined. The material sequenced was peripheral blood, taken in a trial of Ad26.COV2.S vaccine versus placebo. The CDR3 DNA reads as TGTGCCAGCAGCCAGCAACGGGAGACCCAGTACTTC. Protein product: CASSQQRETQYF.